The present T cell receptor (beta chain) was sequenced within a study of shared clonotypes between healthy human individuals. Sequencing on ten immunoSEQ deep assay plates was performed for unsorted PBMC DNA. Profiling relied on immunoSEQ multiplex PCR, and the TCRdb table lists in-frame clones only, not all of them. The table lists about 500,000 clones, 70% to 80% of them singletons, with 12% in the top ten. Concerning this clone: Its antigen is undetermined.

This CDR3 has 13 amino acids. The J segment lost 13 bases and the V segment lost 3 bases, leaving 12 bases of the junction unmatched. CDR1 SGHAT and CDR2 FQNNGV come from the germline V gene. General study points: Only a few donors were included, so the genetic and exposure-history diversity represented was limited. Sequencing depth was expected to affect clonotype sharing among donors.

The J gene is TRBJ2-7, the V gene TRBV11-2, with TRBD2 matching over 7 bases. The clonotype comes from a woman between 35 and 50 years old in good health. Some clones in this sample may be carry-over from other donors' samples. Specimen: PBMCs. CDR3 residues: CASSLGSGVKPYF. CDR3 coding DNA: TGTGCCAGCAGCTTGGGCAGCGGGGTTAAACCCTACTTC.